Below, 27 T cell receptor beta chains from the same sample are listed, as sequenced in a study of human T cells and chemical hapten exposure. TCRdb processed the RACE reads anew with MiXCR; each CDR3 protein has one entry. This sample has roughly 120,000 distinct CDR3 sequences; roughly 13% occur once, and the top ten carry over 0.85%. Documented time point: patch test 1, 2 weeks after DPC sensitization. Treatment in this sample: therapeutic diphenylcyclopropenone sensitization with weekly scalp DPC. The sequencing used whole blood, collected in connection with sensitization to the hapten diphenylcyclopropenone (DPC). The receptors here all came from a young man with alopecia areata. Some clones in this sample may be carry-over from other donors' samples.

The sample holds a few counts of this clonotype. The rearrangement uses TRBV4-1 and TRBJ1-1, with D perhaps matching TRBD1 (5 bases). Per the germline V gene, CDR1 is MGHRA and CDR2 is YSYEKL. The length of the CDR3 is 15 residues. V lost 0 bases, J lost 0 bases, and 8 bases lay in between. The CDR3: CASSQEGPMNTEAFF. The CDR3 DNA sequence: TGCGCCAGCAGCCAAGAGGGACCGATGAACACTGAAGCTTTCTTT.

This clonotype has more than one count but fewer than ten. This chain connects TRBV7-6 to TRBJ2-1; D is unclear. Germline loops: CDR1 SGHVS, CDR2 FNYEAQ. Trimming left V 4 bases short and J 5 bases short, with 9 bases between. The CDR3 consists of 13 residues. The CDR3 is CASSSRVDNEQFF. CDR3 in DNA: TGTGCCAGCAGCTCTAGGGTGGACAATGAGCAGTTCTTC.

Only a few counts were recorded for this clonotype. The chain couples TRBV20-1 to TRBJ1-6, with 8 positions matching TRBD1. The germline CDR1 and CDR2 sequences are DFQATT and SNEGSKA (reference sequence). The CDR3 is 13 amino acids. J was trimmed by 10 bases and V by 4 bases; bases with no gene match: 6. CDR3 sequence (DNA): TGCAGTGCTAAAGGACAGGGTGGATCACCCCTCCACTTT. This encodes CSAKGQGGSPLHF.

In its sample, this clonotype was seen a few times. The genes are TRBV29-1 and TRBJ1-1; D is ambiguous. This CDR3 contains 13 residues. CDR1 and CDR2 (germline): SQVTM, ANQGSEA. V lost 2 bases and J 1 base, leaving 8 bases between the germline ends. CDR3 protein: CSVEKVANTEAFF. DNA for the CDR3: TGCAGCGTTGAAAAGGTGGCGAACACTGAAGCTTTCTTT.

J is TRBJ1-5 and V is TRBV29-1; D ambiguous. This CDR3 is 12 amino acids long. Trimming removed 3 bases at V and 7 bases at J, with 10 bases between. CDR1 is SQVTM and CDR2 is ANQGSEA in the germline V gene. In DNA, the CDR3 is TGCAGCGTTGAGGCTGGAGGACAGCCCCAGCATTTT. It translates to CSVEAGGQPQHF.

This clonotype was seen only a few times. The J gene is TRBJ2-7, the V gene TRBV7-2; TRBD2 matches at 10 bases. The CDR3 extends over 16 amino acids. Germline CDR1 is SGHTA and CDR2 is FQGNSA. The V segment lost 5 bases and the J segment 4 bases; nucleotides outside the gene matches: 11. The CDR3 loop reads CASSPSGGAVGYEQYF. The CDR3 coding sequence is TGTGCCAGCAGCCCTAGCGGGGGAGCGGTTGGGTACGAGCAGTACTTC. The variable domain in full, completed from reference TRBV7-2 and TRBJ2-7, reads GAGVSQSPSNKVTEKGKDVELRCDPISGHTALYWYRQSLGQGLEFLIYFQGNSAPDKSGLPSDRFSAERTGGSVSTLTIQRTQQEDSAVYLCASSPSGGAVGYEQYFGPGTRLTVT.

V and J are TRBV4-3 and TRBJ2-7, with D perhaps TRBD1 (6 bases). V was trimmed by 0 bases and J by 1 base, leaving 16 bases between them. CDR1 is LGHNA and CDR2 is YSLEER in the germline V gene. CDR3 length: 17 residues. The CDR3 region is CASSQDSFGTPSYEQYF. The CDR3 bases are TGCGCCAGCAGCCAAGATAGTTTCGGGACACCTTCCTACGAGCAGTACTTC.

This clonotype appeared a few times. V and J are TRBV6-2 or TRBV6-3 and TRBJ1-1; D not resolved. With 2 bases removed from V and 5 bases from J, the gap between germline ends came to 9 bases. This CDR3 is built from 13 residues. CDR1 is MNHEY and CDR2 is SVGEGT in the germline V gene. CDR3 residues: CASSYPLGTEAFF. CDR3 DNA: TGTGCCAGCAGTTACCCCCTAGGAACTGAAGCTTTCTTT.

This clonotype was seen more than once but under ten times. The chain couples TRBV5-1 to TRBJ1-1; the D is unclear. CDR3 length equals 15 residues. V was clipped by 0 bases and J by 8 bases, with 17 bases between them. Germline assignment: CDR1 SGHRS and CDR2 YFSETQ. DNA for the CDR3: TGCGCCAGCAGCTTGGGTATGGCGGTCAGCAGGGAAGCTTTCTTT. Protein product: CASSLGMAVSREAFF.

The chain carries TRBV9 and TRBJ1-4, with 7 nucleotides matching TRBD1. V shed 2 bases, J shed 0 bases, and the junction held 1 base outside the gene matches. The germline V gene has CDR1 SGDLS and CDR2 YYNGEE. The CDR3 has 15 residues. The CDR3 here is CASSVTGSTNEKLFF. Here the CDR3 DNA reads TGTGCCAGCAGCGTGACAGGGTCAACTAATGAAAAACTGTTTTTT.

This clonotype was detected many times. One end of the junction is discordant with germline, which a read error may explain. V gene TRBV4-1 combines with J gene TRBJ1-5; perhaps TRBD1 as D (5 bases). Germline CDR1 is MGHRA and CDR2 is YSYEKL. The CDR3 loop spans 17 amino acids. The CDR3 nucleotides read TGCGCCAGCAGCCAAGGTTCGTCAGGGATTGGCAAACAGCCCCAGCATTTT. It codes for CASSQGSSGIGKQPQHF.

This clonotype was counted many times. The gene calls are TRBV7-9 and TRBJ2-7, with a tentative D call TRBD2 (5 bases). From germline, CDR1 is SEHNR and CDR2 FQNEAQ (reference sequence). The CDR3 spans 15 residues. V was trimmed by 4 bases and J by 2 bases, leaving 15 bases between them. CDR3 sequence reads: CASSYPTGLTYEQYF. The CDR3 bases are TGTGCCAGCAGCTACCCGACGGGGTTAACCTACGAGCAGTACTTC.

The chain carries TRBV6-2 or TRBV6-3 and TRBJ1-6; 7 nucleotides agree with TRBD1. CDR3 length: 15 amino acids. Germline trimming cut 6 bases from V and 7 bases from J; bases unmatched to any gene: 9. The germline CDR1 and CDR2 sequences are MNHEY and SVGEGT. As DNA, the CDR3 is TGTGCCAGCAGCCTCCGGGGACAGCAAAATTCACCCCTCCACTTT. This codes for CASSLRGQQNSPLHF.

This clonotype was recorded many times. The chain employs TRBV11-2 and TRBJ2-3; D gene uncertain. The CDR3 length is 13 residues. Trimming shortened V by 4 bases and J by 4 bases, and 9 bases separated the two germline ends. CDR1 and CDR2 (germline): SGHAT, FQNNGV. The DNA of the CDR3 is TGTGCCAGCAGCTCCCCTTCGGCAGATACGCAGTATTTT. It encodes CASSSPSADTQYF. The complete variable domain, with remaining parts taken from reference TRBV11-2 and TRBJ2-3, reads EAGVAQSPRYKIIEKRQSVAFWCNPISGHATLYWYQQILGQGPKLLIQFQNNGVVDDSQLPKDRFSAERLKGVDSTLKIQPAKLEDSAVYLCASSSPSADTQYFGPGTRLTVL.

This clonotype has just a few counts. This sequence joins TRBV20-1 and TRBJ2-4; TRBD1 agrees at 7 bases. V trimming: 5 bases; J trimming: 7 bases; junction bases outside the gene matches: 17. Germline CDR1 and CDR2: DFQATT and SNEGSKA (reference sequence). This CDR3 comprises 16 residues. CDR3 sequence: CSAGWGPGTAKNIQYF. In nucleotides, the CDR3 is TGCAGTGCTGGTTGGGGACCCGGGACAGCGAAGAACATTCAGTACTTC.

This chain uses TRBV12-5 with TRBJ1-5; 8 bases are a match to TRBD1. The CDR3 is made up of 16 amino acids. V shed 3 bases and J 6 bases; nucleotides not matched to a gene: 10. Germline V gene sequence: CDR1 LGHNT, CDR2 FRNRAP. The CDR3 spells CASGFVVGQGGQPQHF. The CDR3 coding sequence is TGTGCTAGTGGTTTCGTCGTTGGACAGGGAGGTCAGCCCCAGCATTTT.

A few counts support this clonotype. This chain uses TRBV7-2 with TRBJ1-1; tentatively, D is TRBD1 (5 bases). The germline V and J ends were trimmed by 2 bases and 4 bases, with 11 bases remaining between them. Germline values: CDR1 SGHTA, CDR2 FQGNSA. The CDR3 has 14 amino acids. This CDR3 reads CASSLTRESTEAFF. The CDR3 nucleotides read TGTGCCAGCAGCTTAACCAGGGAGAGCACTGAAGCTTTCTTT.

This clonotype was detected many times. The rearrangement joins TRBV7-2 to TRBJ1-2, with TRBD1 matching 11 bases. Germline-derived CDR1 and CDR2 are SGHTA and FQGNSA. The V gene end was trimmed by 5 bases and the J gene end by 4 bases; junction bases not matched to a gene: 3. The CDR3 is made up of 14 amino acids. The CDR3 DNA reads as TGTGCCAGCAGCCGGGACAGGGGGTTCTATGGCTACACCTTC. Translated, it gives CASSRDRGFYGYTF.

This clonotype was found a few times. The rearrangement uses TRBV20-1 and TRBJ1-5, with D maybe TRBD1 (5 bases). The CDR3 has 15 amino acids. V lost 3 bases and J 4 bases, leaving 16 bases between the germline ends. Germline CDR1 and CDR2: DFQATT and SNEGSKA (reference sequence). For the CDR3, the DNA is TGCAGTGCTAGGTTCAGGCAGGGTACAAATCAGCCCCAGCATTTT. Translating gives CSARFRQGTNQPQHF.

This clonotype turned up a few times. CDR3 bases: TGCGCCAGCAGCCAAGATAGTACTAGCGGGGGGGCACAGTATTTT. As protein: CASSQDSTSGGAQYF. The gene calls are TRBV4-1 and TRBJ2-3; 13 bases align to TRBD2. The germline gives CDR1 MGHRA, CDR2 YSYEKL. The CDR3 is made up of 15 amino acids. V dropped 0 bases and J dropped 12; count of bases not matched to a gene: 6.

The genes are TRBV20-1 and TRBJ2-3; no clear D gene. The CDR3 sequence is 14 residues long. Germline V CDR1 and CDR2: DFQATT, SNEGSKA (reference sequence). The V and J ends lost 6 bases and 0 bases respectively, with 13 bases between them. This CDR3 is CSARLGASTDTQYF. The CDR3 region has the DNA TGCAGTGCCCGACTCGGTGCTAGCACAGATACGCAGTATTTT.

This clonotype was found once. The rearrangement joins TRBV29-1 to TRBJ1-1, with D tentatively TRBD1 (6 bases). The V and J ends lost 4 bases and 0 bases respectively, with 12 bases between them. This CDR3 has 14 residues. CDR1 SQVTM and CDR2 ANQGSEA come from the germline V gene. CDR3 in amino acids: CSVVATGMNTEAFF. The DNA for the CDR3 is TGCAGCGTTGTTGCGACAGGTATGAACACTGAAGCTTTCTTT.

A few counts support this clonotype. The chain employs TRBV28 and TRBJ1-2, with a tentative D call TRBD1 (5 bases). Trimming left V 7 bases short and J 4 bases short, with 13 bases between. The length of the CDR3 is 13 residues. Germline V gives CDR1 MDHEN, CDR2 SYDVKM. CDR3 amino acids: CASTEKGTYGYTF. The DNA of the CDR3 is TGTGCCAGCACGGAGAAGGGGACCTATGGCTACACCTTC.

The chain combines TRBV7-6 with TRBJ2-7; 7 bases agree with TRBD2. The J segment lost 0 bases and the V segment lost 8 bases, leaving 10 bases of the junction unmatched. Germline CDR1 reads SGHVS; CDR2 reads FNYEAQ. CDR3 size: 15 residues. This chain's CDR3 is CASAPGGFSSYEQYV. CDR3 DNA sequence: TGTGCCAGCGCGCCCGGGGGGTTCAGCTCCTACGAGCAGTACGTC.

As DNA, the CDR3 is TGTGCCAGCAGCTTATTTAGGACACACACCGGGGAGCTGTTTTTT. As protein: CASSLFRTHTGELFF. V and J are TRBV7-3 and TRBJ2-2, with a possible D match to TRBD1 (5 bases). V lost 2 bases and J lost 3, with 10 bases in between. CDR1 and CDR2 from the germline V gene are SGHTA and FQGTGA. The CDR3 extends over 15 amino acids.

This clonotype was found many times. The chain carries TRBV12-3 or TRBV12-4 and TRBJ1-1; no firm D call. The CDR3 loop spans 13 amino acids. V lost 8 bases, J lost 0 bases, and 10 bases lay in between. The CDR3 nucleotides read TGTGCCAGCGAGGCGGCCCTGAACACTGAAGCTTTCTTT. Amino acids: CASEAALNTEAFF.

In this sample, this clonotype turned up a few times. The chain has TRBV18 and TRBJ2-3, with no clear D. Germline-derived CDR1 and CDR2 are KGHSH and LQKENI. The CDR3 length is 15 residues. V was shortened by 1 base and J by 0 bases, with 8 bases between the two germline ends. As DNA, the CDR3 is TGTGCCAGCTCACCACGGGCAGTTAGCACAGATACGCAGTATTTT. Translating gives CASSPRAVSTDTQYF.